The rows below give T cell receptor beta chains drawn from one sample of a study of technical replicates of blood from a handful of donors. Some clones are missing from TCRdb's copy, which holds only in-frame ones; the method was immunoSEQ multiplex PCR. The sample carries about 80,000 clones, 86% recorded once. Sequencing was performed on PBMCs. These receptors came from a human donor in good health. Some clones in this sample may be carry-over from other donors' samples. Each CDR3 is given with its conserved first and last residue. Fields, in order: V gene, D gene, J gene, CDR3 length, clone size, CDR3 protein. The D gene is left open where the match is weak. Not all rows give a size; the values are once, few, many and, for expanded clones, a class.

v_call: TRBV7-9; d_call: TRBD1; j_call: TRBJ1-1; cdr3_length: 19; clone_size: NA; cdr3_aa: CASSQWDRGTPNWNTEAFF
v_call: TRBV19; d_call: TRBD1; j_call: TRBJ1-5; cdr3_length: 16; clone_size: NA; cdr3_aa: CASSPRDRVENQPQHF
v_call: TRBV7-3; d_call: TRBD1; j_call: TRBJ2-1; cdr3_length: 15; clone_size: NA; cdr3_aa: CASSFGTGGYNEQFF
v_call: TRBV6-6; d_call: TRBD1; j_call: TRBJ2-7; cdr3_length: 14; clone_size: NA; cdr3_aa: CASSWDRGGGEQYF
v_call: TRBV7-2; d_call: TRBD2; j_call: TRBJ2-7; cdr3_length: 14; clone_size: NA; cdr3_aa: CASSPPAGTYEQYF
v_call: TRBV7-3; d_call: NA; j_call: TRBJ2-2; cdr3_length: 13; clone_size: NA; cdr3_aa: CASSLSGFGELFF
v_call: TRBV6-1; d_call: TRBD1; j_call: TRBJ2-1; cdr3_length: 15; clone_size: NA; cdr3_aa: CASSDRQGPYNEQFF
v_call: TRBV30; d_call: TRBD1; j_call: TRBJ1-2; cdr3_length: 13; clone_size: NA; cdr3_aa: CAWGGQGLRGYTF
v_call: TRBV19; d_call: TRBD2; j_call: TRBJ2-5; cdr3_length: 13; clone_size: NA; cdr3_aa: CASRTSGQETQYF
v_call: TRBV7-2; d_call: TRBD2; j_call: TRBJ2-5; cdr3_length: 14; clone_size: NA; cdr3_aa: CASSRERGRETQYF
v_call: TRBV11-2; d_call: NA; j_call: TRBJ2-7; cdr3_length: 13; clone_size: once; cdr3_aa: CASSRVRYYEQYF
v_call: TRBV7-8; d_call: NA; j_call: TRBJ2-7; cdr3_length: 14; clone_size: NA; cdr3_aa: CASLPRGDSYEQYF
v_call: TRBV6-1; d_call: NA; j_call: TRBJ1-5; cdr3_length: 15; clone_size: NA; cdr3_aa: CASEVGGNSNQPQHF
v_call: TRBV19; d_call: NA; j_call: TRBJ2-5; cdr3_length: 13; clone_size: NA; cdr3_aa: CASTRNGGETQYF
v_call: TRBV11-1; d_call: NA; j_call: TRBJ2-1; cdr3_length: 14; clone_size: NA; cdr3_aa: CASSSGPGNNEQFF
v_call: TRBV18; d_call: NA; j_call: TRBJ2-5; cdr3_length: 16; clone_size: NA; cdr3_aa: CASSPPGTGVEETQYF
v_call: TRBV28; d_call: TRBD1; j_call: TRBJ1-1; cdr3_length: 15; clone_size: NA; cdr3_aa: CASSWTGTFVTEAFF
v_call: TRBV15; d_call: NA; j_call: TRBJ2-2; cdr3_length: 15; clone_size: NA; cdr3_aa: CATSRGLDRTGELFF
v_call: TRBV19; d_call: NA; j_call: TRBJ2-3; cdr3_length: 13; clone_size: NA; cdr3_aa: CASTQTGTDTQYF
v_call: TRBV25-1; d_call: TRBD1; j_call: TRBJ1-1; cdr3_length: 15; clone_size: NA; cdr3_aa: CASSPIGRGDTEAFF
v_call: TRBV19; d_call: TRBD2; j_call: TRBJ2-1; cdr3_length: 16; clone_size: NA; cdr3_aa: CASSIERGGTYNEQFF
v_call: TRBV30; d_call: NA; j_call: TRBJ2-7; cdr3_length: 12; clone_size: once; cdr3_aa: CACSQGLYEQYF
v_call: TRBV6-1; d_call: NA; j_call: TRBJ1-5; cdr3_length: 15; clone_size: NA; cdr3_aa: CASSEARRASQPQHF
v_call: TRBV9; d_call: NA; j_call: TRBJ2-5; cdr3_length: 16; clone_size: once; cdr3_aa: CASSTRPEGPGETQYF
v_call: TRBV9; d_call: TRBD2; j_call: TRBJ2-5; cdr3_length: 17; clone_size: NA; cdr3_aa: CASSVGAAGGVQETQYF
v_call: TRBV7-8; d_call: TRBD2; j_call: TRBJ2-3; cdr3_length: 16; clone_size: once; cdr3_aa: CASSLAPGGGTDTQYF
v_call: TRBV6-5; d_call: NA; j_call: TRBJ1-1; cdr3_length: 13; clone_size: NA; cdr3_aa: CASTLRGTAEAFF
v_call: TRBV7-2; d_call: TRBD2; j_call: TRBJ2-4; cdr3_length: 19; clone_size: NA; cdr3_aa: CASSTWTSGGAGTKNIQYF
v_call: TRBV7-2; d_call: NA; j_call: TRBJ2-3; cdr3_length: 13; clone_size: NA; cdr3_aa: CASSLRQEDTQYF
v_call: TRBV29-1; d_call: TRBD2; j_call: TRBJ2-7; cdr3_length: 12; clone_size: NA; cdr3_aa: CSVVTSGSEQYF
v_call: TRBV6-5; d_call: TRBD2; j_call: TRBJ2-4; cdr3_length: 16; clone_size: NA; cdr3_aa: CASSYGRGATKNIQYF
v_call: TRBV11-2; d_call: TRBD1; j_call: TRBJ1-3; cdr3_length: 16; clone_size: NA; cdr3_aa: CASTQGQVYSGNTIYF
v_call: TRBV19; d_call: TRBD1; j_call: TRBJ1-2; cdr3_length: 16; clone_size: NA; cdr3_aa: CASSIASGTGGSGYTF
v_call: TRBV2; d_call: NA; j_call: TRBJ1-4; cdr3_length: 11; clone_size: NA; cdr3_aa: CASQGGEKLFF
v_call: TRBV7-2; d_call: TRBD1; j_call: TRBJ2-7; cdr3_length: 14; clone_size: NA; cdr3_aa: CASSLRDRVGEQYF
v_call: TRBV5-1; d_call: TRBD2; j_call: TRBJ2-3; cdr3_length: 17; clone_size: NA; cdr3_aa: CASSSGLAGAFTDTQYF
v_call: TRBV4-3; d_call: NA; j_call: TRBJ2-5; cdr3_length: 15; clone_size: medium-sized; cdr3_aa: CASSQERGGQETQYF